The subject of this entry is one T cell receptor beta chain. The sample comes from a study of blood T cell repertoires in COVID-19. Study background: COVID-19 samples collected from the United States, Italy and Spain covered acute and convalescent phases.

Assay: immunoSEQ multiplex PCR; the TCRdb copy retains only in-frame clones and omits some. Altogether 200,000 to 250,000 clones are present, 80% to 90% being singletons, with the ten largest covering roughly 3.7%. The CDR3 is made up of 17 amino acids. From germline, CDR1 is SGHNT and CDR2 YENEEA. Trimming removed 0 bases from V and 7 bases from J; junction bases left unmatched: 8. The source is a woman in her 30s who had been exposed to COVID-19. The rearrangement uses TRBV11-3 and TRBJ2-2, with 10 bases lining up with TRBD2. The source material was PBMCs or T cells enriched from blood (not recorded which). CDR3 residues: CASSLDLGLAGVGELFF. CDR3 DNA sequence: TGTGCCAGCAGCTTAGATCTCGGGCTAGCGGGAGTCGGGGAGCTGTTTTTT. The full variable domain, its missing parts supplied by reference TRBV11-3 and TRBJ2-2, is EAGVVQSPRYKIIEKKQPVAFWCNPISGHNTLYWYLQNLGQGPELLIRYENEEAVDDSQLPKDRFSAERLKGVDSTLKIQPAELGDSAVYLCASSLDLGLAGVGELFFGEGSRLTVL.